This T cell receptor (beta chain) stems from a study of blood T cells in healthy people across ages (dated by TCRdb to 2015 to 2017). With respect to the entire study: In model experiments, template switching captured about one uniquely barcoded TCR beta cDNA molecule for every two T cells. Donors of different ages were randomly distributed across sequencing lanes to avoid experimental bias. The study measured age-related changes in TCR beta repertoire diversity using deep sequencing normalized with unique cDNA molecular identifiers. Using the same blood draw, the study looked at two additional independent replicas of 1 million unique cDNA reads for two donors, one aged 18 to 30 and the other aged 80 or older. The donors were split into four age groups: young (average around 15 years), middle-aged (roughly 39), aged (more than 55) and long-lived (approximately 89). Results and caveats for the whole study, not just this receptor: Donor CMV infection status was unknown, potentially confounding age-related changes in expanded clonotypes. A strong correlation was found between observed TCR beta diversity and the percentage of naive T cells measured by flow cytometry. Observed TCR beta diversity per million T cells fell roughly linearly with age, and a significant reduction was already apparent by age around 36. Compared with the aged group, the long-lived group had more naive CD4+ T cells, fewer expanded clones and increased TCR diversity, suggesting age selection. Total diversity estimates from one million sequenced T cells were considered lower bounds and underestimates. Because profiling used bulk unsorted PBMCs, naive and antigen-experienced compartments could not be compared conclusively.

Libraries were constructed by 5' RACE. Sequenced using an Illumina HiSeq 2500. A second about 7 to 12 cycle PCR used a sample-barcoded 5' primer and a J-beta primer mix. Each TCR beta cDNA molecule received a unique molecular identifier from a template-switch 5' adaptor carrying 12 random nucleotides. Each sample yielded at least 3 million CDR3-containing paired-end reads. All of the RNA was converted into first-strand cDNA using the Mint cDNA synthesis kit, with a TRBC-specific oligonucleotide serving as the primer. After uracil-DNA glycosylase treatment, a first 18-cycle PCR used universal primers M1SS and BC2_uni_R on all cDNA. The paper's data handling went like this. Normalization of each sample was performed by random selection of 1 million high-quality reads, each carrying a distinct molecular identifier. Instead of being binned into consensus sequences, reads that shared molecular identifiers were thrown out. MiTCR, with a Q25 quality threshold and the strictest error-elimination algorithm, was used for CDR3 identification, clonotype clustering and error correction. A nonparametric unseen species model using Euler transformation provided a lower-bound estimate of total TCR beta diversity. TCRdb handled the public reads itself, with Q25 trimming in fastp and clone calling in MiXCR, and kept productive beta chains. Under each unique CDR3 protein, matching rows form one entry showing the most common genes and DNA. Clone size and V and J calls follow TCRdb, not the original study. The sample table holds about 1.4 million distinct CDR3 sequences, of which 59% were seen once. In total, the top ten clones hold roughly 6.3% of the sample.

Reading the germline V gene gives CDR1 MNHEY and CDR2 SVGEGT. V is clipped by 2 bases and J by 6 bases, and the sequence between their germline boundaries is 10 bases long. Taken from cysteine to phenylalanine, the CDR3 has 14 residues. Only CDR3 DNA remains: 42 bases, in frame from the first base. The donors were some 36 Caucasian individuals from Russia, aged 6 to 90 years, who were systemically healthy. Each donor gave around 9.5 milliliters of peripheral blood, collected into EDTA-treated Vacutainer tubes. Ficoll-Paque density-gradient centrifugation was used to isolate PBMCs, with at least 6.5 million per sample. Total RNA, at least 6 micrograms per sample, was extracted from PBMCs with Trizol reagent. Naive CD45RAhigh/CD27high T cell percentages were measured by flow cytometry on a PBMC aliquot from every donor. Points on this clonotype: There is no known antigen for this receptor. No per-base quality is available; no much larger clone lies one base away.

This sequence uses TRBV6-2 or TRBV6-3 and TRBJ1-4, with no confidently assigned D gene. Sequenced: blood. This TCR was recovered from a man aged 18 to 29 in good health. The CDR3 has the sequence CASSYGPKDEKLFF. The nucleotide sequence reads TGTGCCAGCAGTTACGGACCCAAGGATGAAAAACTGTTTTTT.